The next 18 T cell receptor beta chains were all read from a single sample in a study of T cells in Graves' hyperthyroidism and ophthalmopathy. Amplification of TCR beta CDR3 regions was performed using RNA transcripts as template. When the TCR CDR3 underwent first-round RT-PCR, the HTBI primer set was used. TCRdb independently ran MiXCR on the multiplex PCR reads; one entry per CDR3 protein. The data hold 650,000 to 750,000 distinct CDR3 sequences, with 11% to 15% observed a single time. Sequenced sample: blood. The receptors here all came from a woman in her late teens or twenties with Graves' hyperthyroidism.

This clonotype occurred many times. This chain links TRBV6-1 with TRBJ1-6; no reliable D call. Trimming took off 6 bases at V and 9 bases at J, with 15 bases between the two ends. Germline-derived CDR1 and CDR2 are MNHNS and SASEGT. This CDR3 is built from 14 residues. The CDR3 sequence: CASSPGQGRSPLHF. DNA for the CDR3: TGTGCCAGCAGCCCGGGCCAAGGACGTTCACCCCTCCACTTT.

J is TRBJ2-1 and V is TRBV6-2 or TRBV6-3; either TRBD1 or TRBD2 may fit D (5 bases each). The CDR3 runs to 15 residues. Per the germline V gene, CDR1 is MNHEY and CDR2 is SVGEGT. Deletions cut 2 bases from V and 10 bases from J, with 18 bases between. For the CDR3, the DNA is TGTGCCAGCAGTTACACCCCACTTGGCTGGGGGGAGCAGTTCTTC. Translating gives CASSYTPLGWGEQFF.

This clonotype was seen many times. This rearrangement joins TRBV3-1 to TRBJ1-2; D gene unclear. Trimming took 0 bases from V and 4 from J, leaving 6 bases between them. CDR3 size: 13 residues. Germline CDR1 is LGHDT and CDR2 is YNNKEL (reference sequence). The CDR3 sequence is CASSQEPPYGYTF. In nucleotides, the CDR3 is TGTGCCAGCAGCCAAGAACCCCCCTATGGCTACACCTTC.

In the case of this clonotype: This may be a read error: a much more frequent sequence differs by one nucleotide. V and J are TRBV5-1 and TRBJ2-7; 7 nucleotides match TRBD1. From germline, CDR1 is SGHRS and CDR2 YFSETQ. Trimming removed 4 bases from V and 6 bases from J; junction bases left unmatched: 16. The CDR3 runs to 16 residues. CDR3 in amino acids: CASSPAGTGTACEQYF. The CDR3 nucleotides read TGCGCCAGCAGCCCAGCCGGAACCGGGACAGCCTGCGAGCAGTACTTC.

This clonotype was counted ten times or more. The V gene is TRBV2, the J gene TRBJ1-2; no definite D call. Trimming stripped 7 bases from V and 1 base from J, with 16 bases between. The length of the CDR3 is 15 residues. Germline CDR1 is SNHLY and CDR2 is FYNNEI. The CDR3 nucleotides are TGTGCCAGCACCAGGCCGACTGACCTTAACTATGGCTACACCTTC. Amino acids: CASTRPTDLNYGYTF.

The rearrangement links TRBV12-3 or TRBV12-4 to TRBJ1-2; the match to TRBD1 covers 9 bases. CDR3 length equals 16 residues. V lost 3 bases to trimming and J lost 5 bases; unmatched junction nucleotides: 10. The CDR3 loop reads CASSLVSGTGTYGYTF. In DNA, the CDR3 is TGTGCCAGCAGTTTGGTCTCCGGGACAGGGACGTATGGCTACACCTTC.

The chain joins TRBV28 to TRBJ1-2; D possibly corresponds to TRBD1 (6 bases). This CDR3 comprises 13 residues. Germline CDR1 and CDR2: MDHEN and SYDVKM. V was cut by 6 bases and J by 7 bases, with 15 bases left in between. In nucleotides, the CDR3 is TGTGCCAGCAGCACCTCAGGGGCTGGTGGCTACACCTTC. It translates to CASSTSGAGGYTF.

The chain uses TRBV29-1 and TRBJ2-2; TRBD1 agrees at 9 bases. The CDR3 length is 14 residues. V trimming: 4 bases; J trimming: 6 bases; junction bases outside the gene matches: 6. CDR1 and CDR2 from the germline V gene are SQVTM and ANQGSEA. The CDR3 here is CSVGGTGRAGELFF. CDR3 DNA sequence: TGCAGCGTTGGGGGGACAGGGAGGGCCGGGGAGCTGTTTTTT.

This clonotype was detected many times. The V gene is TRBV11-3, the J gene TRBJ2-7, with 14 bases identical to TRBD2. In germline, CDR1 is SGHNT, CDR2 YENEEA. This CDR3 is 18 amino acids long. V was clipped by 3 bases and J by 3 bases; unmatched bases: 10. In nucleotides, the CDR3 is TGTGCCAGCAGCTTTACCCTAAGACTAGCGGGAGGGGTCTACGAGCAGTACTTC. Translation gives CASSFTLRLAGGVYEQYF.

This clonotype was counted ten times or more. The genes are TRBV20-1 and TRBJ1-5, with D perhaps TRBD1 (5 bases). Germline assignment: CDR1 DFQATT and CDR2 SNEGSKA (reference sequence). The V end was cut by 3 bases, the J end by 9 bases, with 18 bases between. The CDR3 loop spans 14 amino acids. The DNA for the CDR3 is TGCAGTGCTAGGGAGACTACAGGTTTCCTGCCCCAGCATTTT. It codes for CSARETTGFLPQHF.

This clonotype was counted between two and nine times. V is TRBV4-3 and J is TRBJ2-3; D ambiguous. Per the germline V gene, CDR1 is LGHNA and CDR2 is YSLEER. The ends were cut back, 1 base at V and 2 bases at J, with 10 bases in the middle. CDR3 length: 15 amino acids. The CDR3, as DNA: TGCGCCAGCAGCCAAGTCCAGCGTTTCACAGATACGCAGTATTTT. This sequence encodes CASSQVQRFTDTQYF.

This clonotype was seen ten or more times. The CDR3 nucleotides read TGCAGTGCTATACCGGGACTAGCCCTAGGGGACACCGGGGAGCTGTTTTTT. Amino acids: CSAIPGLALGDTGELFF. The V and J genes are TRBV20-1 and TRBJ2-2, with TRBD2 matching 9 bases. V gave up 4 bases and J gave up 3 bases; unmatched junction bases: 12. CDR3 length equals 17 residues. The germline V gene encodes CDR1 DFQATT and CDR2 SNEGSKA (reference sequence).

At least ten counts were recorded for this clonotype. DNA of the CDR3: TGCGCCAGCAGCCAAATTTTAAGGCGACAGAGGGGTGCAACTAATGAAAAACTGTTTTTT. This sequence encodes CASSQILRRQRGATNEKLFF. The rearrangement links TRBV4-1 to TRBJ1-4; possible D gene TRBD1, 5 bases. The CDR3 has 20 residues. The V and J ends lost 2 bases and 0 bases respectively, with 22 bases between them. CDR1 and CDR2 (germline): MGHRA, YSYEKL.

The chain carries TRBV28 and TRBJ2-5; the match to TRBD2 covers 8 bases. The length of the CDR3 is 13 residues. The V gene end was trimmed by 5 bases and the J gene end by 4 bases; junction bases not matched to a gene: 3. CDR1 is MDHEN, CDR2 SYDVKM, per germline. The CDR3 coding sequence is TGTGCCAGCAGTCAGACTAGCGCAGAGACCCAGTACTTC. Translated, it gives CASSQTSAETQYF.

The chain combines TRBV28 with TRBJ2-7; D remains ambiguous. The germline V and J ends were trimmed by 2 bases and 2 bases, with 13 bases remaining between them. The germline gives CDR1 MDHEN, CDR2 SYDVKM. The length of the CDR3 is 15 residues. The CDR3 sequence: CASSLIADAPYEQYF. DNA for the CDR3: TGTGCCAGCAGTTTAATCGCGGATGCCCCCTACGAGCAGTACTTC. The full variable domain, in which reference TRBV28 and TRBJ2-7 provide the parts outside the CDR3, is DVKVTQSSRYLVKRTGEKVFLECVQDMDHENMFWYRQDPGLGLRLIYFSYDVKMKEKGDIPEGYSVSREKKERFSLILESASTNQTSMYLCASSLIADAPYEQYFGPGTRLTVT.

This clonotype was recorded at least ten times. The chain is built from TRBV3-1 and TRBJ2-3; no reliable D call. The V gene's germline CDR1 is LGHDT and CDR2 YNNKEL (reference sequence). The CDR3 has 14 residues. Trimming shortened V by 2 bases and J by 2 bases, and 8 bases separated the two germline ends. The CDR3 loop is CASSQRPLTDTQYF. CDR3 coding DNA: TGTGCCAGCAGCCAACGGCCCCTCACAGATACGCAGTATTTT.

This clonotype was detected a few times. V gene TRBV4-3 combines with J gene TRBJ1-1; TRBD1 might be the D (5 bases). Germline V gene data show CDR1 as LGHNA and CDR2 as YSLEER. Trimming removed 0 bases from V and 6 bases from J, with 14 bases in between. The CDR3 spans 15 residues. The chain's CDR3 is CASSQDRMGLAEAFF. DNA for the CDR3: TGCGCCAGCAGCCAAGATAGAATGGGACTTGCTGAAGCTTTCTTT.

The chain combines TRBV6-2 or TRBV6-3 with TRBJ1-2; unclear D gene. Looked up from germline, CDR1 is MNHEY and CDR2 is SVGEGT. Trimming took off 10 bases at V and 1 base at J, with 19 bases between the two ends. The CDR3 has 15 amino acids. The CDR3 DNA sequence: TGTGCCACCACAGCCTATACCGGTCATAACTATGGCTACACCTTC. It is translated as CATTAYTGHNYGYTF.